This TCR beta chain was sequenced for a study of T cells in Graves' hyperthyroidism and ophthalmopathy. Looking at the study overall: Before any treatment, at initial diagnosis, peripheral blood was collected. Study results and limitations: Within blood appeared most thyroid clonotypes that had expanded above 0.001.

The CDR3 is 13 amino acids. The germline CDR1 and CDR2 sequences are ENHRY and SYGVKD. Clinical symptoms, serum thyroxine and TRAb, thyroid ultrasound and orbital computed tomography were used for the diagnoses. Fresh peripheral blood, around 10 ml, yielded the PBMCs. The table lists this clonotype with many counts. Its matching antigen is unknown. One junction end does not reproduce the germline sequence, and a read error may be involved. The investigators amplified TCR beta CDR3 regions from RNA transcripts. The HTBI primer set drove a first-round RT-PCR of the TCR CDR3. One entry per CDR3 protein results from TCRdb running MiXCR on the multiplex PCR reads. In the table there are hundreds of thousands of distinct CDR3 sequences, 38% of which are singletons.

The sequencing input was blood. The receptor comes from a man between 18 and 29 years old with Graves' hyperthyroidism. V gene TRBV10-3 combines with J gene TRBJ1-6; 7 nucleotides agree with TRBD1. The CDR3 sequence: CALRGAPNSPLHF. CDR3 nucleotide sequence: TGTGCCCTCAGGGGGGCCCCTAATTCACCCCTCCACTTT.